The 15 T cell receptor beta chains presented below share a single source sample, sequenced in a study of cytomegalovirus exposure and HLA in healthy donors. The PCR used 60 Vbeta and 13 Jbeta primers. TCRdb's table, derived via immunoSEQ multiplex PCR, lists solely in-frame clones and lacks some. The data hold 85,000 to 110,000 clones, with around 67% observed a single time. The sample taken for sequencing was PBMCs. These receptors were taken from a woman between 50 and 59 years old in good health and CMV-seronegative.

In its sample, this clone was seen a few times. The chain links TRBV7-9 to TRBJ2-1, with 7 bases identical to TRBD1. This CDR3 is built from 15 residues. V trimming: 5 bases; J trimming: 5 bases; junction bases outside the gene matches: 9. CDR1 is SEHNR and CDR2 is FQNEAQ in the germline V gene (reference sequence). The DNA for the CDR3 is TGTGCCAGCAGCCAAGAGGGACAGAAGAACAATGAGCAGTTCTTC. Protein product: CASSQEGQKNNEQFF.

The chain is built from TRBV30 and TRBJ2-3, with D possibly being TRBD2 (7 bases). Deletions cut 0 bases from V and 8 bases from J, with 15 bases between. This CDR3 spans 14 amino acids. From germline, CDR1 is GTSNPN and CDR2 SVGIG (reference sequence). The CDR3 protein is CAWSVRGGASTQYF. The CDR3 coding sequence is TGTGCCTGGAGTGTACGAGGGGGGGCCTCTACGCAGTATTTT.

The CDR3 here is CASSQAGVTTEAFF. CDR3 in DNA: TGCGCCAGCAGCCAAGCGGGTGTCACCACTGAAGCTTTCTTT. The V call is TRBV4-3, the J call TRBJ1-1; D ambiguous. V lost 1 base to trimming and J lost 4 bases, with 10 bases between them. This CDR3 is built from 14 residues. Germline loops: CDR1 LGHNA, CDR2 YSLEER.

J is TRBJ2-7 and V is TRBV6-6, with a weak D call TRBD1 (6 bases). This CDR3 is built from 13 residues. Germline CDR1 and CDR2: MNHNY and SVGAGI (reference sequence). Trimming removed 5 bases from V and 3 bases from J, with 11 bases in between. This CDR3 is CASSRDTYYEQYF. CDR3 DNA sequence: TGTGCCAGCAGTCGGGACACCTACTACGAGCAGTACTTC.

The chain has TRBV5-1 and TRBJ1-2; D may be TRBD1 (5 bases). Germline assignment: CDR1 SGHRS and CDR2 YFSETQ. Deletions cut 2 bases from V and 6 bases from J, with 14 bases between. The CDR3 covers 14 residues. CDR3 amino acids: CASSLGMGRDGYTF. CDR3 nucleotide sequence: TGCGCCAGCAGCTTAGGGATGGGGCGAGATGGCTACACCTTC.

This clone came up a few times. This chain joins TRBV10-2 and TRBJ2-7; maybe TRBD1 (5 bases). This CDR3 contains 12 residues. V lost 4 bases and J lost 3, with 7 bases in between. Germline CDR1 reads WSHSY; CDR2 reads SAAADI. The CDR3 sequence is CASSGQGYEQYF. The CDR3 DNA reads TGCGCCAGCAGTGGTCAGGGCTACGAGCAGTACTTC.

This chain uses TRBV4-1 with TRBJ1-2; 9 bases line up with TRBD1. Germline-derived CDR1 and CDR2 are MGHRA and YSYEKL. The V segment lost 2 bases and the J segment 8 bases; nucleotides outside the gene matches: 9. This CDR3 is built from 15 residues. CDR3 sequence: CASSQSRTGVNGYTF. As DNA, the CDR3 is TGCGCCAGCAGCCAATCTAGGACAGGGGTAAACGGCTACACCTTC.

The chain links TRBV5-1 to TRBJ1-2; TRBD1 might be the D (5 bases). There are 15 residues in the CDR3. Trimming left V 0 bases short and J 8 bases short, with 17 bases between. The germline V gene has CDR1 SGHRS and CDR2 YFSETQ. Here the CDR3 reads CASSLATSGREGYTF. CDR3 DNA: TGCGCCAGCAGCTTGGCCACGTCAGGGCGAGAAGGCTACACCTTC.

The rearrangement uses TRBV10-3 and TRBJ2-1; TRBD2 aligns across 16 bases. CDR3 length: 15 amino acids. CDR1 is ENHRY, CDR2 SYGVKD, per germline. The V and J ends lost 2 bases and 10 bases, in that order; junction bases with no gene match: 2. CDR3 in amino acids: CAISEGTSGRGEQFF. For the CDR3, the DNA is TGTGCCATCAGTGAGGGGACTAGCGGGAGGGGCGAGCAGTTCTTC.

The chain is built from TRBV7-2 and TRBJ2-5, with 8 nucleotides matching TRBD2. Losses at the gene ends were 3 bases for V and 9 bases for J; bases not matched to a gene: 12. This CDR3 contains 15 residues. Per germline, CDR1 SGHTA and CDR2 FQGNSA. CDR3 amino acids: CASSLGISGSLPQYF. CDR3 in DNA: TGTGCCAGCAGCTTGGGTATAAGCGGGAGCCTCCCCCAGTACTTC. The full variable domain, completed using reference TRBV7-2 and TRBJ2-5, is GAGVSQSPSNKVTEKGKDVELRCDPISGHTALYWYRQSLGQGLEFLIYFQGNSAPDKSGLPSDRFSAERTGGSVSTLTIQRTQQEDSAVYLCASSLGISGSLPQYFGPGTRLLVL.

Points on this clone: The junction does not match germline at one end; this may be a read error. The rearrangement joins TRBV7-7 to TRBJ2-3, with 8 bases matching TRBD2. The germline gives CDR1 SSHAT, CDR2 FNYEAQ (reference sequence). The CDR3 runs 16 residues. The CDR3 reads CASSLGTGGPTDTQYF. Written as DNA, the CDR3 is TGTGCTAGCAGCTTAGGGACGGGGGGGCCCACAGATACGCAGTATTTT.

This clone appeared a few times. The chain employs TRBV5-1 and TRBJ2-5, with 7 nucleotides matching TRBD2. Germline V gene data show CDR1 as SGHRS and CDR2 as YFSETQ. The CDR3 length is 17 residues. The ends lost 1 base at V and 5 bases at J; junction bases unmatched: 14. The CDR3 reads CASSLRGAAGSMETQYF. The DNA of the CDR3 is TGCGCCAGCAGCTTGAGAGGAGCAGCGGGGTCGATGGAGACCCAGTACTTC.

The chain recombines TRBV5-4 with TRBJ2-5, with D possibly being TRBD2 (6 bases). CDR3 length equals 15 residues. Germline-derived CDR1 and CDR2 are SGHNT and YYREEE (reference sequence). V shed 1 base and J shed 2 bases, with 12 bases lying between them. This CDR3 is CASSLFAGTQETQYF. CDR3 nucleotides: TGTGCCAGCAGCTTGTTCGCGGGGACGCAAGAGACCCAGTACTTC.

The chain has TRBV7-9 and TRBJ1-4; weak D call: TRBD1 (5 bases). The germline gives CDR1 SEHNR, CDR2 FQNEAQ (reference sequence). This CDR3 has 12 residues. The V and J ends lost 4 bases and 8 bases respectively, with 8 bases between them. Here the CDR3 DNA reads TGTGCCAGCAGCTGGGGCGAGGAAAAACTGTTTTTT. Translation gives CASSWGEEKLFF.

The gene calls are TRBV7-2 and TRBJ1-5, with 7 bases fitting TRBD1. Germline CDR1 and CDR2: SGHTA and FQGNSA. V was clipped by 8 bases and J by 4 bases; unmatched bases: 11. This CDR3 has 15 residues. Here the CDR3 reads CASGGVSGGNQPQHF. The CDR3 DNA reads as TGTGCCAGCGGCGGGGTTTCAGGGGGAAATCAGCCCCAGCATTTT.